The rows below give T cell receptor beta chains drawn from one sample of a study of T cells in Graves' hyperthyroidism and ophthalmopathy. From the multiplex PCR reads, TCRdb called clonotypes with MiXCR, one entry per CDR3 protein. Here the sample spans 600,000 to 700,000 distinct CDR3 sequences, roughly 46% being singletons. The source material was peripheral blood or thyroid tissue (not recorded which). The receptors were gathered from an adult man with Graves' disease, either hyperthyroidism or ophthalmopathy (not recorded which). CDR3s include the opening cysteine and the closing phenylalanine or tryptophan.

cdr3_aa: CASTQTGRHYEQYF; v_call: TRBV14; j_call: TRBJ2-7
cdr3_aa: CASIFDRASEAFF; v_call: TRBV19; j_call: TRBJ1-1
cdr3_aa: CASGFGQGETQYF; v_call: TRBV7-7; j_call: TRBJ2-5
cdr3_aa: CASSSSQGKTNEKLFF; v_call: TRBV2; j_call: TRBJ1-4
cdr3_aa: CASSLGTGGAAYYEQYF; v_call: TRBV7-8; j_call: TRBJ2-7
cdr3_aa: CASSPLEGQNYGYTF; v_call: TRBV7-9; j_call: TRBJ1-2
cdr3_aa: CASSLVGFESPLHF; v_call: TRBV7-9; j_call: TRBJ1-6
cdr3_aa: CASSQQGSSGNTIYF; v_call: TRBV7-8; j_call: TRBJ1-3
cdr3_aa: CASSHWTSPDEAFF; v_call: TRBV9; j_call: TRBJ1-1
cdr3_aa: CAIGQTAAGELFF; v_call: TRBV10-3; j_call: TRBJ2-2
cdr3_aa: CASSHRTGLNTEAFF; v_call: TRBV7-9; j_call: TRBJ1-1
cdr3_aa: CASSDDGGYNSPLHF; v_call: TRBV2; j_call: TRBJ1-6
cdr3_aa: CAISEGTSELYEQYF; v_call: TRBV10-3; j_call: TRBJ2-7
cdr3_aa: CATSDRDFGQETQYF; v_call: TRBV24-1; j_call: TRBJ2-5
cdr3_aa: CSARGERERDEQYF; v_call: TRBV20-1; j_call: TRBJ2-7
cdr3_aa: CSVSSRGGWETQYF; v_call: TRBV20-1; j_call: TRBJ2-5
cdr3_aa: CASSIVRTGGQETQYF; v_call: TRBV19; j_call: TRBJ2-5
cdr3_aa: CASSYSTGGGTSGIEQYF; v_call: TRBV7-3; j_call: TRBJ2-7
cdr3_aa: CATSVPRQGRDGYTF; v_call: TRBV24-1; j_call: TRBJ1-2
cdr3_aa: CASSPFLGDEQYF; v_call: TRBV10-3; j_call: TRBJ2-7
cdr3_aa: CASSLNRDEAFF; v_call: TRBV12-3/TRBV12-4; j_call: TRBJ1-1
cdr3_aa: CSARSTSGSKLNEQFF; v_call: TRBV20-1; j_call: -
cdr3_aa: CASIGDSSNSPLHF; v_call: TRBV2; j_call: TRBJ1-6
cdr3_aa: CASSDTTVEKLFF; v_call: TRBV12-3/TRBV12-4; j_call: TRBJ1-4
cdr3_aa: CASSDRPQDRGETQYF; v_call: TRBV11-2; j_call: TRBJ2-5
cdr3_aa: CSVVRARVAGGVTETQYF; v_call: TRBV29-1; j_call: TRBJ2-5
cdr3_aa: CASSEVRDRGYF; v_call: TRBV10-3; j_call: TRBJ2-5
cdr3_aa: CASSPTLGQETEAFF; v_call: TRBV7-9; j_call: TRBJ1-1
cdr3_aa: CASSYLGVIEKLFF; v_call: TRBV6-5; j_call: TRBJ1-4
cdr3_aa: CSARDPGRISGNTIYF; v_call: TRBV20-1; j_call: TRBJ1-3
cdr3_aa: CASVGGQGNSPLHF; v_call: TRBV2; j_call: TRBJ1-6
cdr3_aa: CATSTEGAKGTHYGYTF; v_call: TRBV15; j_call: TRBJ1-2
cdr3_aa: CASSGQHNEKLFF; v_call: TRBV10-3; j_call: TRBJ1-4
cdr3_aa: CASRPTTGNTEAFF; v_call: TRBV12-3/TRBV12-4; j_call: TRBJ1-1
cdr3_aa: CASSPGLVSYEQYF; v_call: TRBV7-3; j_call: TRBJ2-7
cdr3_aa: CASNVGTTNEKLFF; v_call: TRBV2; j_call: TRBJ1-4
cdr3_aa: CASSSRQVEAFF; v_call: TRBV5-8; j_call: TRBJ1-1
cdr3_aa: CATSDPASGSRHNEQFF; v_call: TRBV24-1; j_call: TRBJ2-1
cdr3_aa: CSARAGHIYSNQPQHF; v_call: TRBV20-1; j_call: TRBJ1-5
cdr3_aa: CASSTAINEKLFF; v_call: TRBV4-2; j_call: TRBJ1-4
cdr3_aa: CSVEGPGNTEAFF; v_call: TRBV29-1; j_call: TRBJ1-1
cdr3_aa: CAISEFAGTSNQPQHF; v_call: TRBV10-3; j_call: TRBJ1-5
cdr3_aa: CSARDQGDTEAFF; v_call: TRBV20-1; j_call: TRBJ1-1
cdr3_aa: CASSPTFRDRGSRGTEAFF; v_call: TRBV7-2; j_call: TRBJ1-1